These 26 T cell receptor beta chains came from one sample sequenced in a study of T cell repertoires in cytomegalovirus infection (dated by TCRdb to between 2017 and 2020). The data were produced on an Illumina HiSeq 1500. TCRdb trimmed public reads at Q25 via fastp, called clones via MiXCR and kept in-frame beta chains. Rows with a matching CDR3 protein are joined into one entry that keeps the most common DNA and genes. A total of about 740,000 distinct CDR3 sequences appear in this sample, 35% to 45% of them only once. The biggest ten clones account for around 3% of the sample. Sequencing used PBMCs. These receptors were collected from a human donor in good health (CMV status not recorded). Some clones in this sample may be carry-over from other donors' samples.

V gene TRBV27 combines with J gene TRBJ2-5; the D gene is possibly TRBD1 (6 bases). Germline CDR1 reads MNHEY; CDR2 reads SMNVEV (reference sequence). With 8 bases removed from V and 5 bases from J, the gap between germline ends came to 15 bases. This CDR3 is built from 13 residues. The DNA for the CDR3 is TGTGCCAGCGGCGTTTCCAGGGGTGAGACCCAGTACTTC. Translating it yields CASGVSRGETQYF.

This clonotype was observed many times. V and J are TRBV7-2 and TRBJ1-1, with TRBD1 matching 7 bases. Trimming cost V 5 bases and J 4 bases; bases outside gene matches: 10. This CDR3 is 15 amino acids long. CDR1 is SGHTA, CDR2 FQGNSA, per germline. CDR3 coding DNA: TGTGCCAGCAGCCTGAGACAGGGCGGTGGCACTGAAGCTTTCTTT. Its protein product is CASSLRQGGGTEAFF.

V is TRBV7-6 and J is TRBJ2-5, with no clear D. The CDR3 is 15 residues long. Per the germline V gene, CDR1 is SGHVS and CDR2 is FNYEAQ. The germline V and J ends were trimmed by 3 bases and 1 base, with 12 bases remaining between them. The CDR3 region has the DNA TGTGCCAGCAGCTTTCGGTTAAGACCCCAAGAGACCCAGTACTTC. Amino acids: CASSFRLRPQETQYF.

Only a few counts were recorded for this clonotype. CDR3 region: CASSLAGGKNYGYTF. CDR3 bases: TGTGCCAGCAGTTTAGCGGGCGGGAAGAACTATGGCTACACCTTC. This sequence joins TRBV12-3 or TRBV12-4 and TRBJ1-2; unclear D gene. V was cut by 0 bases and J by 2 bases, with 10 bases left in between. The CDR3 covers 15 residues.

There are many counts of this clonotype. The chain couples TRBV7-3 to TRBJ2-3, with 10 nucleotides matching TRBD1. In germline, CDR1 is SGHTA, CDR2 FQGTGA. The CDR3 length is 15 residues. V was clipped by 1 base and J by 6 bases; unmatched bases: 4. CDR3 region: CASSLRDRGTDTQYF. In DNA form, the CDR3 reads TGTGCCAGCAGCTTAAGGGACAGGGGAACCGATACGCAGTATTTT.

This chain links TRBV28 with TRBJ2-7; the match to TRBD2 covers 15 bases. J lost 2 bases, V lost 6 bases, and 8 bases had no gene match. The CDR3 extends over 17 amino acids. Germline loops: CDR1 MDHEN, CDR2 SYDVKM. CDR3 sequence: CASRIGTSGRKTYEQYF. The CDR3 region has the DNA TGTGCCAGCAGGATCGGGACTAGCGGGAGGAAGACCTACGAGCAGTACTTC.

This chain links TRBV12-5 with TRBJ2-3; the D gene is possibly TRBD2 (5 bases). The germline V gene has CDR1 LGHNT and CDR2 FRNRAP. The CDR3 has 20 residues. V was shortened by 3 bases and J by 4 bases, with 29 bases between the two germline ends. The CDR3 loop is CASGFAQISFGGSGADTQYF. In DNA form, the CDR3 reads TGTGCTAGTGGTTTCGCCCAGATTTCCTTCGGCGGGTCTGGGGCAGATACGCAGTATTTT.

This clonotype was seen more than once but under ten times. The chain uses TRBV28 and TRBJ2-7, with 13 bases that match TRBD2. The CDR3 consists of 16 residues. Germline-derived CDR1 and CDR2 are MDHEN and SYDVKM. V gave up 6 bases and J gave up 0 bases; unmatched junction bases: 5. The chain's CDR3 is CASRSGTSGVSYEQYF. DNA of the CDR3: TGTGCCAGCAGATCCGGGACTAGCGGGGTCTCCTACGAGCAGTACTTC.

V is TRBV11-2 and J is TRBJ1-2; D ambiguous. The CDR3 consists of 13 residues. The V gene lost 2 bases and the J gene lost 6 bases, with 10 bases spanning the gap. Germline assignment: CDR1 SGHAT and CDR2 FQNNGV. In nucleotides, the CDR3 is TGTGCCAGCAGCTTACGCCAGGTGGATGGCTACACCTTC. This sequence encodes CASSLRQVDGYTF.

In this sample, this clonotype turned up a few times. V is TRBV7-6 and J is TRBJ1-3; 12 nucleotides line up with TRBD1. V shed 4 bases, J shed 3 bases, and the junction held 7 bases outside the gene matches. In germline, CDR1 is SGHVS, CDR2 FNYEAQ. The CDR3 runs 17 residues. As DNA, the CDR3 is TGTGCCAGCAGCTCTGGGACAGGGGGCTGGTTTGGAAACACCATATATTTT. It is translated as CASSSGTGGWFGNTIYF.

The chain joins TRBV6-6 to TRBJ2-3; 8 positions agree with TRBD1. The CDR3 has 15 residues. Trimming removed 10 bases from V and 4 bases from J; junction bases left unmatched: 13. Per the germline V gene, CDR1 is MNHNY and CDR2 is SVGAGI (reference sequence). CDR3 bases: TGTGCCACCAATCCGGACAGGGTTAGATCAGATACGCAGTATTTT. This gives the protein CATNPDRVRSDTQYF.

V and J are TRBV28 and TRBJ2-7; D perhaps matches TRBD1 (5 bases). Germline V gene data show CDR1 as MDHEN and CDR2 as SYDVKM. Trimming took 2 bases from V and 4 from J, leaving 12 bases between them. This CDR3 is built from 14 residues. CDR3 in DNA: TGTGCCAGCAGTTTAAGACAGATCGGGTACGAGCAGTACTTC. This translates into CASSLRQIGYEQYF.

This clonotype was seen many times. This chain joins TRBV7-2 and TRBJ2-3; D remains ambiguous. The CDR3 is 14 amino acids. Germline V gene data show CDR1 as SGHTA and CDR2 as FQGNSA. With 4 bases removed from V and 3 bases from J, the gap between germline ends came to 11 bases. The CDR3 DNA sequence: TGTGCCAGCAGCTCCCGGCCGGATACAGATACGCAGTATTTT. Translated: CASSSRPDTDTQYF. The full variable domain, with the rest looked up from reference TRBV7-2 and TRBJ2-3, is GAGVSQSPSNKVTEKGKDVELRCDPISGHTALYWYRQSLGQGLEFLIYFQGNSAPDKSGLPSDRFSAERTGGSVSTLTIQRTQQEDSAVYLCASSSRPDTDTQYFGPGTRLTVL.

The chain recombines TRBV6-5 with TRBJ2-6; D unresolved. V lost 10 bases, J lost 3 bases, and 10 bases lay in between. The germline V gene has CDR1 MNHEY and CDR2 SVGAGI. The length of the CDR3 is 13 residues. The CDR3 sequence: CATSILGANVLTF. The CDR3, as DNA: TGTGCCACCTCTATCCTTGGGGCCAACGTCCTGACTTTC.

A word on this clonotype: A much larger clone lies one base from this, so it may be a read error. The chain is built from TRBV20-1 and TRBJ2-3; D perhaps matches TRBD1 (5 bases). CDR1 is DFQATT and CDR2 is SNEGSKA in the germline V gene (reference sequence). This CDR3 comprises 13 residues. CDR3 in DNA: TGCAGTGCTAGAAAACCCAGGGCAGATATGCAGTATTTT. Encoded protein: CSARKPRADMQYF.

The V call is TRBV5-1, the J call TRBJ2-2; D might be TRBD1 (5 bases). V lost 4 bases and J lost 3, with 16 bases in between. CDR1 SGHRS and CDR2 YFSETQ come from the germline V gene. The length of the CDR3 is 16 residues. The CDR3 protein is CASSPTGNIHTGELFF. The CDR3 coding sequence is TGCGCCAGCAGCCCCACAGGAAATATACACACCGGGGAGCTGTTTTTT.

Regarding this clonotype: This may be a read error: a much more frequent sequence differs by one nucleotide. This rearrangement joins TRBV7-8 to TRBJ2-7; tentatively, D is TRBD1 (6 bases). Per germline, CDR1 SGHVS and CDR2 FQNEAQ. The CDR3 has 14 residues. V lost 5 bases and J 5 bases, leaving 16 bases between the germline ends. The CDR3 nucleotides are TGTGCCAGCAGCCCCTTGACGGGGACAAACGAGCAGTACTTC. Protein sequence: CASSPLTGTNEQYF.

As concerns this clonotype: As the CDR3 is not closed by the conserved phenylalanine or tryptophan, this likely results from a read error. V gene TRBV6-8 combines with J gene TRBJ2-7; D unclear. Trimming removed 6 bases from V and 7 bases from J, with 16 bases in between. Germline CDR1 is MNHGY and CDR2 is SAAAGT. The CDR3 loop spans 13 amino acids. The CDR3 is CASSRLMGTEQYL. Written as DNA, the CDR3 is TGTGCCAGCAGCCGCCTTATGGGAACTGAGCAGTACTTA.

The V call is TRBV12-3 or TRBV12-4, the J call TRBJ2-1; 9 bases are a match to TRBD1. V lost 6 bases to trimming and J lost 0 bases; unmatched junction nucleotides: 12. This CDR3 is built from 18 residues. This chain's CDR3 is CASREFHRGLSSYNEQFF. The CDR3 nucleotides are TGTGCCAGCAGGGAATTTCACAGGGGGCTAAGCTCCTACAATGAGCAGTTCTTC.

The table lists this clonotype with a few counts. V and J are TRBV12-3 or TRBV12-4 and TRBJ2-1, with 8 bases identical to TRBD1. The CDR3 loop spans 14 amino acids. Trimming cost V 3 bases and J 9 bases; bases outside gene matches: 7. The CDR3 reads CASSLFRGQGEQFF. DNA of the CDR3: TGTGCCAGCAGTTTGTTCAGGGGGCAGGGTGAGCAGTTCTTC.

This clonotype was seen many times. The chain employs TRBV7-2 and TRBJ1-5, with no clear D. Trimming stripped 5 bases from V and 1 base from J, with 18 bases between. The CDR3 is 17 residues long. From germline, CDR1 is SGHTA and CDR2 FQGNSA. CDR3 sequence (DNA): TGTGCCAGCAGCCCTGTGGTCGGGCGCACAAGCAATCAGCCCCAGCATTTT. Encoded protein: CASSPVVGRTSNQPQHF.

Comments on this clonotype: No conserved phenylalanine or tryptophan ends this CDR3, so it is likely a read error. DNA for the CDR3: TGTGCCAGCAGCGGGGGCGAGAGGGGAAGCTCCTATAATTCACCCCTCCACTTG. Protein product: CASSGGERGSSYNSPLHL. The rearrangement uses TRBV27 and TRBJ1-6; perhaps TRBD1 as D (6 bases). Germline V lookup: CDR1 MNHEY, CDR2 SMNVEV (reference sequence). Trimming removed 6 bases at V and 0 bases at J, with 18 bases between. CDR3 length equals 18 residues.

In its sample, this clonotype was seen many times. V usage is TRBV19 and J usage is TRBJ2-1; D might be TRBD2 (6 bases). Germline lookup yields CDR1 LNHDA and CDR2 SQIVND (reference sequence). This CDR3 region has 16 residues. Trimming stripped 0 bases from V and 7 bases from J, with 16 bases between. CDR3 loop: CASSIDLRLVRNEQFF. Written as DNA, the CDR3 is TGTGCCAGTAGTATAGATCTAAGACTAGTTAGGAATGAGCAGTTCTTC.

With respect to this clonotype: The germline gene is not matched at one end of the junction; a read error may be the cause. The chain carries TRBV11-2 and TRBJ2-1; D possibly corresponds to TRBD1 (6 bases). The CDR3 covers 14 residues. Germline CDR1 is SGHAT and CDR2 is FQNNGV. The CDR3 DNA follows: TGTGCCAGCAGTCGCCGGGACACCTACAATGAGCAGCTCTTC. Residues: CASSRRDTYNEQLF.

This clonotype occurred many times. This rearrangement joins TRBV7-2 to TRBJ1-2; tentative D call: TRBD1 (6 bases). The V and J ends lost 1 base and 2 bases respectively, with 8 bases between them. The CDR3 is 14 amino acids. Germline V lookup: CDR1 SGHTA, CDR2 FQGNSA. Written as DNA, the CDR3 is TGTGCCAGCAGCTTAGAGGGGGGGAACTATGGCTACACCTTC. Its protein is CASSLEGGNYGYTF.

CDR3 loop: CATQRGGGYTEAFF. The DNA for the CDR3 is TGTGCCACCCAACGCGGAGGGGGCTACACTGAAGCTTTCTTT. V and J are TRBV19 and TRBJ1-1; 7 bases align to TRBD1. The CDR3 spans 14 residues. Trimming removed 10 bases from V and 3 bases from J; junction bases left unmatched: 11. Germline V lookup: CDR1 LNHDA, CDR2 SQIVND (reference sequence). The full variable domain, with the rest looked up from reference TRBV19 and TRBJ1-1, is DGGITQSPKYLFRKEGQNVTLSCEQNLNHDAMYWYRQDPGQGLRLIYYSQIVNDFQKGDIAEGYSVSREKKESFPLTVTSAQKNPTAFYLCATQRGGGYTEAFFGQGTRLTVV.